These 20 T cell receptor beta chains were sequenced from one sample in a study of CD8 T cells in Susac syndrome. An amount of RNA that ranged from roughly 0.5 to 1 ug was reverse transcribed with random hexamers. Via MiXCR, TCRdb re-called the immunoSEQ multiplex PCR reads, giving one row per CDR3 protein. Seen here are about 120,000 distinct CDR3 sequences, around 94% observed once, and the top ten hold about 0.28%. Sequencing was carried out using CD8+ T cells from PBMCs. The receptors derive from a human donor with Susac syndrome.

DNA of the CDR3: TGTGCCAGCAGTCTCCAGAACACTGAAGCTTTCTTT. Amino acid sequence: CASSLQNTEAFF. This chain uses TRBV7-9 with TRBJ1-1; D remains ambiguous. The CDR3 covers 12 residues. Germline V gene lookup returns CDR1 SEHNR and CDR2 FQNEAQ (reference sequence). Deletions cut 6 bases from V and 1 base from J, with 6 bases between. Using reference TRBV7-9 and TRBJ1-1 for the parts outside the CDR3, the full variable domain is DTGVSQNPRHKITKRGQNVTFRCDPISEHNRLYWYRQTLGQGPEFLTYFQNEAQLEKSRLLSDRFSAERPKGSFSTLEIQRTEQGDSAMYLCASSLQNTEAFFGQGTRLTVV.

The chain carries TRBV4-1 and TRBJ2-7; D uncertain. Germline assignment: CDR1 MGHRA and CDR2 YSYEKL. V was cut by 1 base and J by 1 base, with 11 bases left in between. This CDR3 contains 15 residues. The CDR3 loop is CASSQVTGLSYEQYF. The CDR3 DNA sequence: TGCGCCAGCAGCCAAGTTACGGGCCTTTCCTACGAGCAGTACTTC.

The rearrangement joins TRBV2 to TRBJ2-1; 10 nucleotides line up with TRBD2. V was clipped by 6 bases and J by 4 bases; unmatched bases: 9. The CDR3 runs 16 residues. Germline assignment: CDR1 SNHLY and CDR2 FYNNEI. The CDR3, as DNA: TGTGCCAGCAGCCCATCCACTAGCGGGGCATACAATGAGCAGTTCTTC. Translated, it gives CASSPSTSGAYNEQFF.

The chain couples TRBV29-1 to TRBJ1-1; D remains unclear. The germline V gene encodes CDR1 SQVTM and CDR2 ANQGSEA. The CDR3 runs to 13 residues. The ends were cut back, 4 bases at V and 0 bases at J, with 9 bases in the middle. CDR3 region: CSVGAAMNTEAFF. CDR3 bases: TGCAGCGTTGGGGCAGCCATGAACACTGAAGCTTTCTTT.

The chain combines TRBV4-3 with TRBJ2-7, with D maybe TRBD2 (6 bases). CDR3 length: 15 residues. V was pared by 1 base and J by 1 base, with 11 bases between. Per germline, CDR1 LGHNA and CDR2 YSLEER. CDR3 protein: CASSQAGDPSYEQYF. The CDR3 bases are TGCGCCAGCAGCCAAGCGGGGGACCCATCCTACGAGCAGTACTTC.

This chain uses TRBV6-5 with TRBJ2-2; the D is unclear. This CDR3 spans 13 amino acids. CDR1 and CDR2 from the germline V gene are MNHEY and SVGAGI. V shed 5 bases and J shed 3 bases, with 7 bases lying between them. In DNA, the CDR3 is TGTGCCAGCAGTGCAGAGTACACCGGGGAGCTGTTTTTT. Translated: CASSAEYTGELFF.

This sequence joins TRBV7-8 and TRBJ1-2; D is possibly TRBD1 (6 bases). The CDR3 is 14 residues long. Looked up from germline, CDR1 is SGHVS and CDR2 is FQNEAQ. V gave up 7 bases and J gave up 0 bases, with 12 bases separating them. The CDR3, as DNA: TGTGCCAGCACCCAGACAGGAGCTAACTATGGCTACACCTTC. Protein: CASTQTGANYGYTF.

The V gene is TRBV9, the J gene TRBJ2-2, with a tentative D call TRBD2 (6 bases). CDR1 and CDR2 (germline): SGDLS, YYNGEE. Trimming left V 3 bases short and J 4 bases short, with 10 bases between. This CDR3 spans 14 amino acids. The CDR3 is CASSDGTATGELFF. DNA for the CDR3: TGTGCCAGCAGCGACGGGACTGCCACCGGGGAGCTGTTTTTT. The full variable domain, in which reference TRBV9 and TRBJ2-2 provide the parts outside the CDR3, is DSGVTQTPKHLITATGQRVTLRCSPRSGDLSVYWYQQSLDQGLQFLIQYYNGEERAKGNILERFSAQQFPDLHSELNLSSLELGDSALYFCASSDGTATGELFFGEGSRLTVL.

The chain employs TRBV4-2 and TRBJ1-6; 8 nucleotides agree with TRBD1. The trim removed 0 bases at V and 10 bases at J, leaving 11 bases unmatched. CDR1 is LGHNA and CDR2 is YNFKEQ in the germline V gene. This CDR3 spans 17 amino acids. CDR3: CASSQDRSGQGESPLHF. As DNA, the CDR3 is TGTGCCAGCAGCCAAGATCGGTCAGGACAGGGTGAATCACCCCTCCACTTT.

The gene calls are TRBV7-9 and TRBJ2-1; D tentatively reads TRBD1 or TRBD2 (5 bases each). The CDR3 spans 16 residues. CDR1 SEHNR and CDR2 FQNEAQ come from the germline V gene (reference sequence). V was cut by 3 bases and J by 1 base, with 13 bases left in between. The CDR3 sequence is CASSFLGTDSYNEQFF. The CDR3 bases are TGTGCCAGCAGCTTCCTAGGGACCGATTCCTACAATGAGCAGTTCTTC. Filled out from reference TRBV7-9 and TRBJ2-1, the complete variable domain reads DTGVSQNPRHKITKRGQNVTFRCDPISEHNRLYWYRQTLGQGPEFLTYFQNEAQLEKSRLLSDRFSAERPKGSFSTLEIQRTEQGDSAMYLCASSFLGTDSYNEQFFGPGTRLTVL.

CDR3: CASSIDATIHVNTEAFF. DNA for the CDR3: TGTGCCAGTAGTATCGATGCTACGATCCACGTGAACACTGAAGCTTTCTTT. The chain carries TRBV19 and TRBJ1-1, with D hard to call. The V gene lost 3 bases and the J gene lost 0 bases, with 17 bases spanning the gap. The CDR3 runs to 17 residues. Germline values: CDR1 LNHDA, CDR2 SQIVND (reference sequence). Drawing the rest from reference TRBV19 and TRBJ1-1, the complete variable domain is DGGITQSPKYLFRKEGQNVTLSCEQNLNHDAMYWYRQDPGQGLRLIYYSQIVNDFQKGDIAEGYSVSREKKESFPLTVTSAQKNPTAFYLCASSIDATIHVNTEAFFGQGTRLTVV.

DNA of the CDR3: TGTGCCAGCAGCCAAGAAGGTGCTTACACCGGGGAGCTGTTTTTT. Translation: CASSQEGAYTGELFF. The chain couples TRBV3-1 to TRBJ2-2; D remains ambiguous. Trimming took off 0 bases at V and 3 bases at J, with 8 bases between the two ends. CDR1 and CDR2 (germline): LGHDT, YNNKEL (reference sequence). The CDR3 sequence is 15 residues long.

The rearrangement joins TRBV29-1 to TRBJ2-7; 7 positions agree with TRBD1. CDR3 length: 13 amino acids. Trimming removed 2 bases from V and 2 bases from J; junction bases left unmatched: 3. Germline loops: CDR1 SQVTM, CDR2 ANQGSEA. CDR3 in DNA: TGCAGCGTTGAATTACAGGGGCCCTACGAGCAGTACTTC. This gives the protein CSVELQGPYEQYF.

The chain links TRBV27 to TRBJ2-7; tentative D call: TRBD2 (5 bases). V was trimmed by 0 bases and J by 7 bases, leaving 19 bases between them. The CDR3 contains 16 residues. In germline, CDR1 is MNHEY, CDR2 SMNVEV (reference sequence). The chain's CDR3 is CASSLSAPGSYWEQYF. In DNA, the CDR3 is TGTGCCAGCAGTTTATCGGCCCCGGGGTCCTATTGGGAGCAGTACTTC.

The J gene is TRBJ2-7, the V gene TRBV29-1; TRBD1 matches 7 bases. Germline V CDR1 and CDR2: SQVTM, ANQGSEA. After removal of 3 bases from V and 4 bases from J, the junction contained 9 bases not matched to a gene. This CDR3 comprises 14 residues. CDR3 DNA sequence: TGCAGCGTTGAGAGATCCGGGACAGCATACGAGCAGTACTTC. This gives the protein CSVERSGTAYEQYF.

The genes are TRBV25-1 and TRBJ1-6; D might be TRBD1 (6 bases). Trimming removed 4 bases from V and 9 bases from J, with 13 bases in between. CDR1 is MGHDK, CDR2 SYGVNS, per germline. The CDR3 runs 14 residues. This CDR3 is CASSATGPGSPLHF. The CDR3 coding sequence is TGTGCCAGCAGTGCCACAGGGCCTGGTTCACCCCTCCACTTT.

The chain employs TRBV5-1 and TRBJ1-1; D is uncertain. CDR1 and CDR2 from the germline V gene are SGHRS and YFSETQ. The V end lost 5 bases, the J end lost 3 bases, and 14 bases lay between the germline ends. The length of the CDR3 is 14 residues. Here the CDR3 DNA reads TGCGCCAGCAGTCATTGGGATGAAGACACTGAAGCTTTCTTT. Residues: CASSHWDEDTEAFF.

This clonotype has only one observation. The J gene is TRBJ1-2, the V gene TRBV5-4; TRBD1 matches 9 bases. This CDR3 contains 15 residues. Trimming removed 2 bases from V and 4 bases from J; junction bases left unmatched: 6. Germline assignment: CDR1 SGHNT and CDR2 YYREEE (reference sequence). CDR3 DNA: TGTGCCAGCAGCTTAACGACAGGGGGAATCTATGGCTACACCTTC. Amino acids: CASSLTTGGIYGYTF.

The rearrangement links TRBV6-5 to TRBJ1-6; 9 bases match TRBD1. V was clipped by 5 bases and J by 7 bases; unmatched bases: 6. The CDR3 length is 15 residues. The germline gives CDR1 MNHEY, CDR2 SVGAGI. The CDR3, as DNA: TGTGCCAGCAGTAGCCGGGACAGGGAAAATTCACCCCTCCACTTT. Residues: CASSSRDRENSPLHF.

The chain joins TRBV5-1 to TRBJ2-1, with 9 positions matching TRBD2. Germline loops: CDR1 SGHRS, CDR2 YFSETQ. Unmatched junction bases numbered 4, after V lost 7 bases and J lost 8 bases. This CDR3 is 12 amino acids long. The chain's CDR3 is CASSSGVDEQFF. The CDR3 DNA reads TGCGCCAGCTCTAGCGGGGTTGATGAGCAGTTCTTC.